One and the same sample provided the 30 T cell receptor beta chains below, sequenced in a study of blood T cell repertoires in COVID-19. Measured with immunoSEQ multiplex PCR; TCRdb has only the in-frame clones, and not every one. This table has fewer than 150,000 clones, around nine tenths appearing once. Sequencing input: peripheral blood. The receptors were gathered from a human donor in a cohort sampled during active COVID-19.

The chain combines TRBV6-5 with TRBJ1-2; the match to TRBD1 covers 8 bases. The CDR3 loop spans 12 amino acids. J was trimmed by 5 bases and V by 11 bases; bases with no gene match: 7. The germline gives CDR1 MNHEY, CDR2 SVGAGI. CDR3 loop: CAGRTGRYGYTF. CDR3 DNA: TGTGCCGGACGGACAGGGAGGTATGGCTACACCTTC.

The genes are TRBV28 and TRBJ2-3; D ambiguous. Germline V gene data show CDR1 as MDHEN and CDR2 as SYDVKM. Trimming shortened V by 5 bases and J by 9 bases, and 12 bases separated the two germline ends. The CDR3 consists of 12 residues. CDR3 in amino acids: CASSPMSETQYF. The CDR3 coding sequence is TGTGCCAGCAGTCCAATGTCGGAGACGCAGTATTTT.

This clone was seen only a few times. This rearrangement joins TRBV2 to TRBJ1-2; 9 bases match TRBD1. Germline V gene lookup returns CDR1 SNHLY and CDR2 FYNNEI. The CDR3 extends over 13 amino acids. The junction had 5 bases not matched to a gene; V was cut back by 6 bases and J by 6 bases. For the CDR3, the DNA is TGTGCCAGCAGAGGGGACAGGGACCATGGCTACACCTTC. Amino acid sequence: CASRGDRDHGYTF. Full variable domain (rest looked up from reference TRBV2 and TRBJ1-2): EPEVTQTPSHQVTQMGQEVILRCVPISNHLYFYWYRQILGQKVEFLVSFYNNEISEKSEIFDDQFSVERPDGSNFTLKIRSTKLEDSAMYFCASRGDRDHGYTFGSGTRLTVV.

V and J are TRBV2 and TRBJ1-4; 7 bases fit TRBD1. Germline V gene sequence: CDR1 SNHLY, CDR2 FYNNEI. This CDR3 comprises 14 residues. With 5 bases clipped from V and 8 bases from J, the junction kept 8 bases outside the gene matches. CDR3 loop: CASSTRGEREKLFF. The CDR3 nucleotides read TGTGCCAGCAGTACCAGGGGGGAACGGGAAAAACTGTTTTTT.

The chain carries TRBV27 and TRBJ2-7; tentative D call: TRBD1 (6 bases). Germline loops: CDR1 MNHEY, CDR2 SMNVEV (reference sequence). Deletions cut 2 bases from V and 4 bases from J, with 18 bases between. This CDR3 contains 16 residues. The CDR3 reads CASSLLPGTPPYEQYF. For the CDR3, the DNA is TGTGCCAGCAGTTTACTCCCCGGGACACCCCCATACGAGCAGTACTTC.

The V gene is TRBV7-9, the J gene TRBJ2-3, with 8 positions matching TRBD2. Per germline, CDR1 SEHNR and CDR2 FQNEAQ (reference sequence). This CDR3 region has 14 residues. V gave up 3 bases and J gave up 2 bases; unmatched junction bases: 1. The CDR3 protein is CASSFSGTTDTQYF. For the CDR3, the DNA is TGTGCCAGCAGCTTTAGCGGGACCACAGATACGCAGTATTTT.

CDR3 coding DNA: TGTGCCAGCTCATCCGGGACTAGCGGGGGGAACACAGATACGCAGTATTTT. Translation: CASSSGTSGGNTDTQYF. The chain has TRBV18 and TRBJ2-3; 15 nucleotides agree with TRBD2. V was pared by 5 bases and J by 2 bases, with 5 bases of the junction left unmatched. The CDR3 totals 17 residues. CDR1 and CDR2 from the germline V gene are KGHSH and LQKENI.

The rearrangement joins TRBV28 to TRBJ2-3, with a tentative D call TRBD2 (5 bases). CDR1 and CDR2 from the germline V gene are MDHEN and SYDVKM. CDR3 length: 17 residues. The V gene lost 5 bases and the J gene lost 5 bases, with 23 bases spanning the gap. The CDR3 sequence is CASSPWQADLGRDTQYF. In DNA, the CDR3 is TGTGCCAGCAGTCCTTGGCAAGCGGATCTGGGGAGAGATACGCAGTATTTT.

The chain uses TRBV5-1 and TRBJ2-1, with 8 bases lining up with TRBD2. Germline V CDR1 and CDR2: SGHRS, YFSETQ. After removal of 4 bases from V and 7 bases from J, the junction contained 10 bases not matched to a gene. This CDR3 contains 15 residues. The CDR3 sequence is CASSLGREVMNEQFF. For the CDR3, the DNA is TGCGCCAGCAGCCTGGGGCGGGAGGTAATGAATGAGCAGTTCTTC.

The rearrangement uses TRBV9 and TRBJ2-3; 8 bases map to TRBD2. CDR3 length: 16 residues. Germline V gene data show CDR1 as SGDLS and CDR2 as YYNGEE. Trimming cost V 0 bases and J 6 bases; bases outside gene matches: 9. CDR3 sequence: CASSVGVSGARDTQYF. Written as DNA, the CDR3 is TGTGCCAGCAGCGTAGGGGTTAGCGGGGCCAGGGATACGCAGTATTTT. The whole variable domain, remainder taken from reference TRBV9 and TRBJ2-3, is DSGVTQTPKHLITATGQRVTLRCSPRSGDLSVYWYQQSLDQGLQFLIQYYNGEERAKGNILERFSAQQFPDLHSELNLSSLELGDSALYFCASSVGVSGARDTQYFGPGTRLTVL.

The V and J genes are TRBV4-1 and TRBJ1-4; tentative D call: TRBD1 (6 bases). CDR3 length equals 17 residues. Germline values: CDR1 MGHRA, CDR2 YSYEKL. V was trimmed by 1 base and J by 5 bases, leaving 17 bases between them. As DNA, the CDR3 is TGCGCCAGCAGCCAAGTTTTAGGACAGACCTTAAATGAAAAACTGTTTTTT. Its protein product is CASSQVLGQTLNEKLFF.

The chain recombines TRBV28 with TRBJ2-5; D remains ambiguous. The CDR3 covers 13 residues. CDR1 is MDHEN, CDR2 SYDVKM, per germline. V was shortened by 8 bases and J by 3 bases, with 13 bases between the two germline ends. The CDR3 region is CASSAAYKETQYF. The CDR3 DNA is TGTGCCAGCTCCGCAGCGTATAAAGAGACCCAGTACTTC.

The chain joins TRBV29-1 to TRBJ1-5; 10 bases are a match to TRBD1. V was pared by 4 bases and J by 6 bases, with 6 bases of the junction left unmatched. The CDR3 is 14 amino acids. In germline, CDR1 is SQVTM, CDR2 ANQGSEA. The CDR3 is CSVGETGGGQPQHF. The CDR3 nucleotides read TGCAGCGTTGGAGAGACAGGGGGCGGTCAGCCCCAGCATTTT.

The chain uses TRBV4-1 and TRBJ2-1; 13 nucleotides agree with TRBD2. CDR1 is MGHRA, CDR2 YSYEKL, per germline. The V and J ends lost 4 bases and 6 bases, in that order; junction bases with no gene match: 9. The CDR3 totals 17 residues. The CDR3, as DNA: TGCGCCAGCAGCCTCCGGACTAGCGGGGGACCCTCCAATGAGCAGTTCTTC. It specifies CASSLRTSGGPSNEQFF.

The rearrangement uses TRBV29-1 and TRBJ2-3; 13 positions agree with TRBD2. The V segment lost 7 bases and the J segment 5 bases; nucleotides outside the gene matches: 9. The CDR3 totals 15 residues. Germline loops: CDR1 SQVTM, CDR2 ANQGSEA. The CDR3 DNA is TGCAGCGCTCACGGACTAGCGGGAGTCAAAGATACGCAGTATTTT. Translated, it gives CSAHGLAGVKDTQYF.

This chain joins TRBV19 and TRBJ1-5; the match to TRBD1 covers 8 bases. The CDR3 has 14 amino acids. The V and J ends lost 11 bases and 1 base, in that order; junction bases with no gene match: 7. Germline lookup yields CDR1 LNHDA and CDR2 SQIVND (reference sequence). DNA of the CDR3: TGTGCCGCCGAGGACAGGGCGAGCAATCAGCCCCAGCATTTT. It codes for CAAEDRASNQPQHF.

CDR3 residues: CASSPFFGGDYNEQFF. The CDR3 DNA follows: TGTGCCAGCAGCCCGTTTTTTGGAGGGGATTACAATGAGCAGTTCTTC. This chain links TRBV7-8 with TRBJ2-1, with D perhaps TRBD2 (6 bases). The CDR3 extends over 16 amino acids. Per the germline V gene, CDR1 is SGHVS and CDR2 is FQNEAQ. V was trimmed by 5 bases and J by 4 bases, leaving 18 bases between them.

The chain joins TRBV21-1 to TRBJ1-3; the table assigns TRBD1, which was not confirmed against the DNA. TRBV21-1 is flagged as a pseudogene. CDR3 length: 17 residues. CDR3 in DNA: TGTGCCAGCAGCAAAGGCCCGGGACAGGGCATGGGAAACACCATATATTTT. Its protein is CASSKGPGQGMGNTIYF.

This chain links TRBV11-3 with TRBJ2-1, with TRBD1 as a possible D gene (6 bases). Trimming removed 5 bases from V and 6 bases from J, with 14 bases in between. The CDR3 length is 14 residues. The germline gives CDR1 SGHNT, CDR2 YENEEA. The CDR3 DNA is TGTGCCAGCAGCCCCGACAGGCTGGGCAATGAGCAGTTCTTC. Translated, it gives CASSPDRLGNEQFF.

This chain links TRBV6-6 with TRBJ1-2, with 7 bases identical to TRBD1. This CDR3 has 16 amino acids. The germline V gene encodes CDR1 MNHNY and CDR2 SVGAGI (reference sequence). V gave up 6 bases and J gave up 8 bases; unmatched junction bases: 18. CDR3 nucleotide sequence: TGTGCCAGCAGGCCCGGGACAGCCGTTCAGCCCAAGGGCTACACCTTC. Translated: CASRPGTAVQPKGYTF.

A few counts support this clone. The genes are TRBV30 and TRBJ2-5; TRBD1 is a possible D gene (5 bases). The CDR3 runs 14 residues. Deletions cut 4 bases from V and 7 bases from J, with 19 bases between. Germline lookup yields CDR1 GTSNPN and CDR2 SVGIG (reference sequence). The CDR3 DNA follows: TGTGCCTGGACCCCTGGGCAGGGTGGACGGACCCAGTACTTC. It specifies CAWTPGQGGRTQYF.

In its sample, this clone was seen once. V and J are TRBV11-2 and TRBJ1-1; D possibly corresponds to TRBD1 (5 bases). Deletions cut 1 base from V and 0 bases from J, with 9 bases between. This CDR3 is built from 15 residues. Germline-derived CDR1 and CDR2 are SGHAT and FQNNGV. The DNA for the CDR3 is TGTGCCAGCAGCTTAGTATGGGGCTTGAACACTGAAGCTTTCTTT. This codes for CASSLVWGLNTEAFF. Using reference TRBV11-2 and TRBJ1-1 for the parts outside the CDR3, the full variable domain is EAGVAQSPRYKIIEKRQSVAFWCNPISGHATLYWYQQILGQGPKLLIQFQNNGVVDDSQLPKDRFSAERLKGVDSTLKIQPAKLEDSAVYLCASSLVWGLNTEAFFGQGTRLTVV.

V gene TRBV11-3 combines with J gene TRBJ2-5; 15 positions agree with TRBD2. The CDR3 is 20 amino acids. CDR1 and CDR2 (germline): SGHNT, YENEEA. Trimming removed 5 bases from V and 5 bases from J; junction bases left unmatched: 18. The CDR3 loop is CASSDNSLLGLAGGPETQYF. CDR3 in DNA: TGTGCCAGCAGCGACAACAGTCTTCTAGGACTAGCGGGGGGGCCCGAGACCCAGTACTTC. Looking up the rest from reference TRBV11-3 and TRBJ2-5 gives the full variable domain: EAGVVQSPRYKIIEKKQPVAFWCNPISGHNTLYWYLQNLGQGPELLIRYENEEAVDDSQLPKDRFSAERLKGVDSTLKIQPAELGDSAVYLCASSDNSLLGLAGGPETQYFGPGTRLLVL.

The V call is TRBV7-2, the J call TRBJ2-1; D possibly corresponds to TRBD2 (5 bases). The germline CDR1 and CDR2 sequences are SGHTA and FQGNSA. The ends were cut back, 1 base at V and 2 bases at J, with 12 bases in the middle. The CDR3 extends over 16 amino acids. CDR3 sequence reads: CASSLESGVTYNEQFF. CDR3 nucleotides: TGTGCCAGCAGCTTAGAGAGCGGCGTCACCTACAATGAGCAGTTCTTC.

The chain recombines TRBV6-6 with TRBJ2-7, with a weak D call TRBD2 (6 bases). There are 15 residues in the CDR3. Germline CDR1 and CDR2: MNHNY and SVGAGI (reference sequence). The germline V and J ends were trimmed by 8 bases and 0 bases, with 17 bases remaining between them. The CDR3 region has the DNA TGTGCCAGCTCCCCCCCTGGGGGGAGCTCCTACGAGCAGTACTTC. Its translation: CASSPPGGSSYEQYF.

The CDR3 protein is CASSPRGAGGGYGYTF. The CDR3 nucleotides are TGTGCCAGCAGCCCTCGGGGGGCAGGCGGGGGCTATGGCTACACCTTC. The chain combines TRBV9 with TRBJ1-2; a possible D gene is TRBD1 (6 bases). The germline V gene encodes CDR1 SGDLS and CDR2 YYNGEE. The CDR3 length is 16 residues. The ends were cut back, 4 bases at V and 4 bases at J, with 20 bases in the middle.

In its sample, this clone was seen a few times. The chain carries TRBV28 and TRBJ1-4, with TRBD1 matching over 9 bases. Trimming at V came to 4 bases and at J to 7 bases, leaving 10 bases not matched to a gene. The CDR3 is made up of 16 amino acids. Per germline, CDR1 MDHEN and CDR2 SYDVKM. Here the CDR3 reads CASSSIYRGRGEKLFF. The CDR3 DNA follows: TGTGCCAGCAGTTCGATCTACAGGGGGCGAGGTGAAAAACTGTTTTTT.

V usage is TRBV11-2 and J usage is TRBJ2-5; TRBD2 aligns across 7 bases. V shed 1 base, J shed 1 base, and the junction held 6 bases outside the gene matches. This CDR3 region has 16 residues. Germline V CDR1 and CDR2: SGHAT, FQNNGV. The CDR3 protein is CASSLVRAGPQETQYF. The CDR3 coding sequence is TGTGCCAGCAGCTTAGTTAGAGCGGGGCCCCAAGAGACCCAGTACTTC.

The chain recombines TRBV5-1 with TRBJ2-3; D ambiguous. Germline V gene sequence: CDR1 SGHRS, CDR2 YFSETQ. This CDR3 region has 13 residues. The V end was cut by 3 bases, the J end by 1 base, with 6 bases between. CDR3 loop: CASSYQGTDTQYF. In DNA form, the CDR3 reads TGCGCCAGCAGCTATCAGGGCACAGATACGCAGTATTTT. Full variable domain (missing parts from reference TRBV5-1 and TRBJ2-3): KAGVTQTPRYLIKTRGQQVTLSCSPISGHRSVSWYQQTPGQGLQFLFEYFSETQRNKGNFPGRFSGRQFSNSRSEMNVSTLELGDSALYLCASSYQGTDTQYFGPGTRLTVL.

This clone was picked up one time. This chain connects TRBV25-1 to TRBJ1-2; D remains unclear. The CDR3 loop spans 13 amino acids. The V and J ends lost 3 bases and 6 bases respectively, with 11 bases between them. The germline V gene has CDR1 MGHDK and CDR2 SYGVNS. The chain's CDR3 is CASSDHTVHGYTF. CDR3 nucleotides: TGTGCCAGCAGTGACCATACAGTCCATGGCTACACCTTC.